This T cell receptor (beta chain) was identified in a study of T cells in Graves' hyperthyroidism and ophthalmopathy (dated by TCRdb to the late 2010s). As for the study more broadly: Peripheral blood was collected at initial diagnosis, before any treatment. To identify distinguishing TCR V-J signatures, a discovery cohort of 90 to 100 patients was used, comprising 40 to 45 with Graves' ophthalmopathy and around 57 with stable Graves' hyperthyroidism. Prospective prediction of ophthalmopathy was tested in an independent validation cohort of approximately 19 hyperthyroidism patients and some 17 patients who later progressed to ophthalmopathy. The roughly 91 discovery patients were randomly divided into training and test sets at a 7:3 ratio. In over five Graves' hyperthyroidism patients, the study also compared T-cell repertoires from thyroid tissue with T-cell repertoires from blood. After blood sampling, hyperthyroidism patients were treated with methimazole at a starting dose of 30 mg daily, and ophthalmopathy patients were treated with high-dose intravenous methylprednisolone. The paper describes TCR Vbeta CDR3 sequencing of around 130 peripheral blood samples, made up of some 42 ophthalmopathy patients, roughly 75 hyperthyroidism patients and 17 progressor patients. The full study reports these points: In validation, the model predicted progression to ophthalmopathy a median of roughly 6.1 months before onset, with over 55% sensitivity and about 72% specificity. No statistical method was used to set the sample size in advance, and investigators knew the group allocation. Most expanded thyroid clonotypes (frequency above 0.001) were also found in blood, which suggests that blood repertoires may mirror thyroid immune responses. Ophthalmopathy was separated from stable hyperthyroidism by a 13 V-J signature model, with 87.88% sensitivity and 81% to 82% specificity obtained in cross-validation and 80%/75% obtained in testing.

The CDR3, from cysteine to phenylalanine, totals 14 residues. Of the read, only the CDR3 DNA is kept; its 42 bases are in frame from base 1. A distance of 11 bases separates the germline ends of V and J, which lose 6 bases and 0 bases respectively. Amplification of TCR beta CDR3 regions was carried out from RNA transcripts. A first-round RT-PCR of the TCR CDR3 used the HTBI primer set with the Qiagen OneStep RT-PCR kit. Libraries were constructed in a second round of multiplex PCR, after which size selection and purification were carried out. Libraries were sequenced paired-end with 100 bp reads on an Illumina HiSeq2000. Turning to the authors' computational methods: Raw data were processed with SOAPnuke, discarding reads with adapters, uncalled bases, mean Phred below 15, or no exact constant-primer or identifier match. COPE v1.2.5 was used to merge the high-quality paired reads, and each unique nucleotide sequence was defined as a clonotype. Clonotypes were aligned to IMGT TRBV, TRBD and TRBJ reference segments using MiTCR v1.1. Only V-J combinations with frequency above 0.0001, covering 99.2% of repertoires, were analysed. A TCS score was defined as the ratio of F50 (clonal expansion) to E x V (chaos), with BLOSUM62-based TCRdist applied between CDR3 peptides within each V-J. Welch's t-statistics and random forest reduced 500 to 650 V-J features to 13, which were used in a naive Bayes classifier (R e1071). TCRdb applied fastp at Q25 and MiXCR to the public reads, then kept only in-frame beta chains. Rows are combined by CDR3 protein, so each entry shows the most common genes and DNA. None of the V and J calls come from the authors' own analysis; TCRdb made them. For this sample the table gives about 270,000 distinct CDR3 sequences, of which approximately 23% were detected only once. The top ten hold approximately 32% of the sample.

Ophthalmopathy patients had moderately to severely active disease, with a Clinical Activity Score of 3 or more, a NOSPECS grade of 4 or more, and a disease duration of less than 3 months. Exclusion was applied to patients with uncontrolled infections, other autoimmune diseases, pregnancy or lactation. Clinical symptoms, serum thyroxine and TRAb, thyroid ultrasound, and orbital computed tomography formed the basis for the diagnoses. Ficoll-Paque density gradient centrifugation was used to isolate PBMCs from around 9.1 ml of fresh peripheral blood. Trizol reagent was used to extract total RNA, and RNA quality was then checked on an Agilent 2100 Bioanalyzer. In its sample, this clonotype was seen many times. The target of this receptor is not known. No much larger clone is present one base from it, and per-base qualities are unavailable.

The rearrangement combines TRBV12-3 or TRBV12-4 with TRBJ1-1, with TRBD1 perhaps the D gene, on 6 matching bases. Material for sequencing was blood. This receptor was obtained from a woman aged 40 to 50 with Graves' ophthalmopathy. The nucleotides read TGTGCCAGCAGCTCTACAGGGATGAACACTGAAGCTTTCTTT. This sequence encodes CASSSTGMNTEAFF.